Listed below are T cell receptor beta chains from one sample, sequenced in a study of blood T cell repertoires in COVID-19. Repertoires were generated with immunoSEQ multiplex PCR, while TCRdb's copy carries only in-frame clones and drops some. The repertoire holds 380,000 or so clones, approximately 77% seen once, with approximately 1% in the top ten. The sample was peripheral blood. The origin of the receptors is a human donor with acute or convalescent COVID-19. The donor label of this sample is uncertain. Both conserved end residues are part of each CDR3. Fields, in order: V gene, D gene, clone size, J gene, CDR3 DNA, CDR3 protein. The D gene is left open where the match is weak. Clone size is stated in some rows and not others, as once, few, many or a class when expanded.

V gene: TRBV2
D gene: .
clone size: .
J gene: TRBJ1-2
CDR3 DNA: TGTGCCAGCAGCGAAGACAGCACTTTTTATGGCTACACCTTC
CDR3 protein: CASSEDSTFYGYTF

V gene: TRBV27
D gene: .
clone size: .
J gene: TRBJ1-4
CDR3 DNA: TGTGCCAGCAGTTTATCGCGGGGGATTGAAAAACTGTTTTTT
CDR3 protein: CASSLSRGIEKLFF

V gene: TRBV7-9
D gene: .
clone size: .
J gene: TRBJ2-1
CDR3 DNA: TGTGCCAGCAGCTTACCGGGTAATGAGCAGTTCTTC
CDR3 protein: CASSLPGNEQFF

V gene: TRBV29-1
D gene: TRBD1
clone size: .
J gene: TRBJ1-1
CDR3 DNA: TGCAGCGTTAGACAGGGAACTGAAGCTTTCTTT
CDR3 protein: CSVRQGTEAFF

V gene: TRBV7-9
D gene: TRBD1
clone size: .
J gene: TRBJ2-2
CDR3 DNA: TGTGCCAGCAGCTTAGCGGTAGGGACAGGGCCCGCGAACACCGGGGAGCTGTTTTTT
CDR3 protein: CASSLAVGTGPANTGELFF

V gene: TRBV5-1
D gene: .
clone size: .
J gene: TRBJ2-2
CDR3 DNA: TGCGCCAGCAGCTTGGGGCCACCTGTGACCGGGGAGCTGTTTTTT
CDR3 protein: CASSLGPPVTGELFF

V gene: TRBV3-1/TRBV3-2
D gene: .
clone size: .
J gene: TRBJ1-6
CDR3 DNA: TGTGCCAGCAGCCCCCGACACAGCTCCTATAATTCACCCCTCCACTTT
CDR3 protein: CASSPRHSSYNSPLHF

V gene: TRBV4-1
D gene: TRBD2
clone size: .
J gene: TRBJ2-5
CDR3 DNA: TGCGCCAGCAGCCAAGGCGTCTTGGCTAGCGGGGGGGCGGAGACCCAGTACTTC
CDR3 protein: CASSQGVLASGGAETQYF

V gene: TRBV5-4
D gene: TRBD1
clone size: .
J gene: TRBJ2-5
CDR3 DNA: TGTGCCAGCAGCTTGGGACAGGGGGCGCGGGAGACCCAGTACTTC
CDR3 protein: CASSLGQGARETQYF

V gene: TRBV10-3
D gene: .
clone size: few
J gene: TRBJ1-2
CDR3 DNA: TGTGCCATCAGTGAGAGGGGGTCAGCAAATGGCTACACCTTC
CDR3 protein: CAISERGSANGYTF

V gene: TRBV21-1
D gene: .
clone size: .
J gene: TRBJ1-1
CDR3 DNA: TGTGCCAGCAGCAAAATCTTGTATGGGGAGTCCTCCGCTGAGGACACTGAAGCTTTCTTT
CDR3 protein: CASSKILYGESSAEDTEAFF

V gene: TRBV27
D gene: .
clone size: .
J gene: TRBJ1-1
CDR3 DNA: TGTGCCAGCTATACAAGCACTGAAGCTTTCTTT
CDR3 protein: CASYTSTEAFF

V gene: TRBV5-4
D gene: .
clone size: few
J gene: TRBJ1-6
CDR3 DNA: TGTGCCAGCAGCTTGCACGGGGAATCACCCCTCCACTTT
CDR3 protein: CASSLHGESPLHF

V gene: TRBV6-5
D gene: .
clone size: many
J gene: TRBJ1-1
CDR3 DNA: TGTGCCAGCAGAAGGGGGGGCCTGAACACTGAAGCTTTCTTT
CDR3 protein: CASRRGGLNTEAFF

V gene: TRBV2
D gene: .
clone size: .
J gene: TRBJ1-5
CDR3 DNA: TGTGCCAGCAGACAGAATAGCAATCAGCCCCAGCATTTT
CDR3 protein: CASRQNSNQPQHF

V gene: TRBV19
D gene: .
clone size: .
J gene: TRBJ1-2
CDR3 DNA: TGTGCCAGTAGCCCAGAAAGAGGGAGTAGCTACACCTTC
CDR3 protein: CASSPERGSSYTF

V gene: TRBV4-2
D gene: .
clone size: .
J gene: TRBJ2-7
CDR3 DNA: TGTGCCAGCAGCCAAGCCGCTTTTTACGGGAGAATACCCGACGAGCAGTACTTC
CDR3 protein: CASSQAAFYGRIPDEQYF

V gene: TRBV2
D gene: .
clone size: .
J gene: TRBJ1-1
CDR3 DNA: TGTGCCAGCAGCCGCGGGGGCGGGGGAGGGGGCACTGAAGCTTTCTTT
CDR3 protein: CASSRGGGGGGTEAFF

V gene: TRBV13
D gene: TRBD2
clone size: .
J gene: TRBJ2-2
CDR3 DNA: TGTGCCAGCAGCAGGGGACTAGCGGGAGGTACCGGGGAGCTGTTTTTT
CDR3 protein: CASSRGLAGGTGELFF

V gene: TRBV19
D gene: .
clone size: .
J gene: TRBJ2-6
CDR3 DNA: TGTGCCAGTAGCTACTCTGGGGCCAACGTCCTGACTTTC
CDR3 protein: CASSYSGANVLTF

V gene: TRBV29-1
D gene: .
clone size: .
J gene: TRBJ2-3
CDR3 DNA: TGCAGCGCTTCACGGGGGAGGCCCCGTGCGGGCACAGATACGCAGTATTTT
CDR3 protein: CSASRGRPRAGTDTQYF

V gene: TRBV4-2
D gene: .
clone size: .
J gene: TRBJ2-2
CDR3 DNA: TGTGCCAGCAGCCAAGAACAGGTGGGCGCGGGGGAGCTGTTTTTT
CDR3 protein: CASSQEQVGAGELFF

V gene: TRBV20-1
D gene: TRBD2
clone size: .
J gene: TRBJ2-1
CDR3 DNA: TGCCTGATTAGCGGGTACAATGAGCAGTTCTTC
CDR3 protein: CLISGYNEQFF

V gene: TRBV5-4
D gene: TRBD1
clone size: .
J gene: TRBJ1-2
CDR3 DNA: TGTGCCAGCAGCTCCCGGGACAGGGTGAACTATGGCTACACCTTC
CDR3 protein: CASSSRDRVNYGYTF